This T cell receptor beta chain derives from a study of blood T cell repertoires in COVID-19. Researchers sorted participants into cohorts using their self-reported clinical history. Germline V gene data show CDR1 as LGHNT and CDR2 as FRNRAP. Trimming cost V 5 bases and J 5 bases, with 15 bases left between them. The CDR3 contains 14 residues. Assay used: immunoSEQ multiplex PCR; TCRdb lists only in-frame clones, some missing. The data contain over 150,000 clones, around 90% of them seen just once; the ten biggest clones take up approximately 2.2%. Sample: PBMCs or T cells enriched from blood (not recorded which). The TCR comes from a woman under 40 who had recovered from COVID-19. V usage is TRBV12-5 and J usage is TRBJ1-1; D is unresolved. CDR3 sequence (DNA): TGTGCTAGTGGTGCCGGGCTCCGGAGGACTGAAGCTTTCTTT. It is translated as CASGAGLRRTEAFF.